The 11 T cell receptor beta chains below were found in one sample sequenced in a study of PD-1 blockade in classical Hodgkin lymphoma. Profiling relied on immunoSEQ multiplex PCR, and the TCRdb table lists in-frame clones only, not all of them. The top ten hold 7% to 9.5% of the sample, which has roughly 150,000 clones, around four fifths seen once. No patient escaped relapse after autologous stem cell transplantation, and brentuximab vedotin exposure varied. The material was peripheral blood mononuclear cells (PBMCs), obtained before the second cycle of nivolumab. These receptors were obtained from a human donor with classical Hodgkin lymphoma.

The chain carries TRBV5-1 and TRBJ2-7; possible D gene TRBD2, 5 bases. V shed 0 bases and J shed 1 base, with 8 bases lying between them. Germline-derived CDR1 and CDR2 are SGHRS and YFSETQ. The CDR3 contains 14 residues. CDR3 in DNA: TGCGCCAGCAGCTTGGCCGGGATGTCCTACGAGCAGTACTTC. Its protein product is CASSLAGMSYEQYF.

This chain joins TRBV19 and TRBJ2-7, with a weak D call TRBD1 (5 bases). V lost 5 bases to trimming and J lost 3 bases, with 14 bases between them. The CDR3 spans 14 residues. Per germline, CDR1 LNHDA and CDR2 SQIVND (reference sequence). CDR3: CASSPTGPNYEQYF. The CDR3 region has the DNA TGTGCCAGTAGTCCAACAGGCCCGAACTACGAGCAGTACTTC.

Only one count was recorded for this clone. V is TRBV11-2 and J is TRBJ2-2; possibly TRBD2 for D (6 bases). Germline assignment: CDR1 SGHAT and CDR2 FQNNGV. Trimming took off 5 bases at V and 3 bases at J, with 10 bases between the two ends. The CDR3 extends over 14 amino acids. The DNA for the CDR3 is TGTGCCAGCAGCCCGGGGGACGACACCGGGGAGCTGTTTTTT. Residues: CASSPGDDTGELFF.

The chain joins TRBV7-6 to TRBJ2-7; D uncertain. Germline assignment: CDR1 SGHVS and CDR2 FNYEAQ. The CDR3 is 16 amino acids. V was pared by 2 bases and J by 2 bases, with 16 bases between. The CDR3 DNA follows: TGTGCCAGCAGCTTATTCAGTCCTAGTTTAACCTACGAGCAGTACTTC. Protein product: CASSLFSPSLTYEQYF.

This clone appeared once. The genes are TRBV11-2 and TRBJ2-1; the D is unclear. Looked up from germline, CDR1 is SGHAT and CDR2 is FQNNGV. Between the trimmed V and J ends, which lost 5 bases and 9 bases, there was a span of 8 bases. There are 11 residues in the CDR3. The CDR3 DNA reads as TGTGCCAGCAGCCGTCAGCGTGAGCAGTTCTTC. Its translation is CASSRQREQFF.

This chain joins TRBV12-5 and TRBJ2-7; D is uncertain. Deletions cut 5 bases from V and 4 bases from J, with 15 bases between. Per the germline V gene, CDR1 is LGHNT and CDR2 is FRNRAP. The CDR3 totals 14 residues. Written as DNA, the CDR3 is TGTGCTAGTGGTACCCGCCCCGGACCTTACGAGCAGTACTTC. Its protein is CASGTRPGPYEQYF.

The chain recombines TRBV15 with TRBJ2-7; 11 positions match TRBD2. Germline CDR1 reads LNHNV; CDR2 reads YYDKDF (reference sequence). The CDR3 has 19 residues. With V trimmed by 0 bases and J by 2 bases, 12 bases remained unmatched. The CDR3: CATSRDRNSGRAKAYEQYF. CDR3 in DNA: TGTGCCACCAGCAGAGATAGGAATAGCGGGAGGGCCAAAGCCTACGAGCAGTACTTC.

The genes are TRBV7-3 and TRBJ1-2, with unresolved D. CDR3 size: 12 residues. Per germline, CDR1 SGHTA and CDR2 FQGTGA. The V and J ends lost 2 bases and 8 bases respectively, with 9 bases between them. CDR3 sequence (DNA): TGTGCCAGCAGCTTAGACGGGGTAGGCTACACCTTC. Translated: CASSLDGVGYTF. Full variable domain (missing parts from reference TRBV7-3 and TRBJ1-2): GAGVSQTPSNKVTEKGKYVELRCDPISGHTALYWYRQSLGQGPEFLIYFQGTGAADDSGLPNDRFFAVRPEGSVSTLKIQRTERGDSAVYLCASSLDGVGYTFGSGTRLTVV.

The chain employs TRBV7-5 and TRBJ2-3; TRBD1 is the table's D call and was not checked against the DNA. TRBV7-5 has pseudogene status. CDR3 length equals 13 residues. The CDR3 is CASRTGLLDTQYF. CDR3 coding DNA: TGTGCCAGCAGGACAGGGTTATTAGATACGCAGTATTTT.

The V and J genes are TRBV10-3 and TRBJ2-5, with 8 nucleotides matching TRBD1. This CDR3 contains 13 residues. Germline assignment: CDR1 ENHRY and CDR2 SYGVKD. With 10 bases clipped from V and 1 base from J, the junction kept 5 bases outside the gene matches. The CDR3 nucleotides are TGTGCCAGCGGACAGGGCCTCCAAGAGACCCAGTACTTC. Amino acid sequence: CASGQGLQETQYF.

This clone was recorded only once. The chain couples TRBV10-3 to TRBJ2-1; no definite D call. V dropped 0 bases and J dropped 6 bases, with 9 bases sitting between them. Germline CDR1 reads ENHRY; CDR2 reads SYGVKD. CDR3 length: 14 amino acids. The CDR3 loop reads CAISESRPLNEQFF. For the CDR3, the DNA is TGTGCCATCAGTGAGTCCCGGCCCCTCAATGAGCAGTTCTTC.